Below are 17 T cell receptor beta chains sequenced from a single sample in a study of immune cell composition in non-small cell lung cancer. Profiled with immunoSEQ multiplex PCR; TCRdb holds only in-frame clones, not every one. Found here are about 4,900 clones, around three quarters of them singletons; the top ten hold 22%. Material for sequencing was lung tumor tissue. All receptors come from a human donor with non-small cell lung cancer.

The chain recombines TRBV7-9 with TRBJ1-2; D possibly corresponds to TRBD1 (5 bases). The germline V gene has CDR1 SEHNR and CDR2 FQNEAQ (reference sequence). V was clipped by 1 base and J by 7 bases, with 10 bases between them. The CDR3 has 13 amino acids. The CDR3 is CASSLVGGAGYTF. The CDR3 region has the DNA TGTGCCAGCAGCTTAGTCGGGGGAGCTGGCTACACCTTC.

The chain is built from TRBV11-2 and TRBJ2-4; D is unclear. Germline CDR1 is SGHAT and CDR2 is FQNNGV. CDR3 length: 15 amino acids. V lost 1 base and J 4 bases, leaving 11 bases between the germline ends. The CDR3 DNA follows: TGTGCCAGCAGCTTAGGCAGGAACCTAAAAAACATTCAGTACTTC. As protein: CASSLGRNLKNIQYF.

The rearrangement links TRBV7-9 to TRBJ2-7, with TRBD1 matching 11 bases. J lost 5 bases, V lost 1 base, and 4 bases had no gene match. This CDR3 is 15 amino acids long. Germline CDR1 reads SEHNR; CDR2 reads FQNEAQ (reference sequence). In DNA, the CDR3 is TGTGCCAGCAGCTTAGACGGGACAGGGGGTAACGAGCAGTACTTC. Its protein product is CASSLDGTGGNEQYF.

The J gene is TRBJ2-5, the V gene TRBV10-3, with 7 bases that match TRBD1. Trimming cost V 10 bases and J 3 bases; bases outside gene matches: 5. This CDR3 is built from 12 residues. The germline V gene has CDR1 ENHRY and CDR2 SYGVKD. CDR3 residues: CATRDREETQYF. CDR3 DNA sequence: TGTGCCACAAGAGACAGGGAAGAGACCCAGTACTTC.

The rearrangement uses TRBV19 and TRBJ1-1; 7 bases are shared with TRBD1. The CDR3 covers 12 residues. With 6 bases clipped from V and 7 bases from J, the junction kept 5 bases outside the gene matches. Germline V lookup: CDR1 LNHDA, CDR2 SQIVND (reference sequence). CDR3 sequence (DNA): TGTGCCAGTAGATACCGGGACAGTGAAGCTTTCTTT. This gives the protein CASRYRDSEAFF.

The chain employs TRBV6-1 and TRBJ2-7, with 9 bases lining up with TRBD1. The V segment lost 4 bases and the J segment 4 bases; nucleotides outside the gene matches: 5. From germline, CDR1 is MNHNS and CDR2 SASEGT. The CDR3 extends over 14 amino acids. CDR3 region: CASSGQQGAYEQYF. CDR3 coding DNA: TGTGCCAGCAGTGGCCAACAGGGGGCTTACGAGCAGTACTTC.

The V and J genes are TRBV28 and TRBJ2-7, with D uncertain. V lost 8 bases to trimming and J lost 3 bases, with 14 bases between them. CDR1 is MDHEN, CDR2 SYDVKM, per germline. This CDR3 is built from 13 residues. For the CDR3, the DNA is TGTGCCAGCTCCCTACGATCCCTCTACGAGCAGTACTTC. Protein sequence: CASSLRSLYEQYF.

This chain connects TRBV30 to TRBJ2-3; D is uncertain. Trimming took 4 bases from V and 2 from J, leaving 7 bases between them. The CDR3 is made up of 12 amino acids. Germline CDR1 and CDR2: GTSNPN and SVGIG (reference sequence). DNA for the CDR3: TGTGCCTGGATGATACACACAGATACGCAGTATTTT. As protein: CAWMIHTDTQYF.

The rearrangement joins TRBV29-1 to TRBJ1-2, with 7 positions matching TRBD1. Looked up from germline, CDR1 is SQVTM and CDR2 is ANQGSEA. With V trimmed by 7 bases and J by 4 bases, 9 bases remained unmatched. CDR3 length: 13 residues. Here the CDR3 reads CSGYLGGSYGYTF. The CDR3 bases are TGCAGCGGGTACCTAGGGGGCAGCTATGGCTACACCTTC. The variable domain in full, with the rest retrieved from reference TRBV29-1 and TRBJ1-2, is SAVISQKPSRDICQRGTSLTIQCQVDSQVTMMFWYRQQPGQSLTLIATANQGSEATYESGFVIDKFPISRPNLTFSTLTVSNMSPEDSSIYLCSGYLGGSYGYTFGSGTRLTVV.

This chain uses TRBV6-6 with TRBJ2-5; a weak D match, TRBD2 (5 bases). CDR3 size: 14 residues. From germline, CDR1 is MNHNY and CDR2 SVGAGI (reference sequence). The ends were cut back, 9 bases at V and 0 bases at J, with 14 bases in the middle. The CDR3 loop reads CASREGSHQETQYF. The CDR3 coding sequence is TGTGCCAGTCGCGAGGGCAGCCACCAAGAGACCCAGTACTTC.

The chain has TRBV2 and TRBJ1-1, with a weak D call TRBD1 (5 bases). Germline V gene data show CDR1 as SNHLY and CDR2 as FYNNEI. V lost 5 bases and J 3 bases, leaving 10 bases between the germline ends. The CDR3 totals 13 residues. Written as DNA, the CDR3 is TGTGCCAGCAGTCGAGGCAGGGACACTGAAGCTTTCTTT. Its translation is CASSRGRDTEAFF.

The rearrangement joins TRBV10-2 to TRBJ1-3; no clear D. Looked up from germline, CDR1 is WSHSY and CDR2 is SAAADI. CDR3 length: 15 residues. The V end was cut by 3 bases, the J end by 2 bases, with 11 bases between. The CDR3 loop reads CASSEWSTTGNTIYF. The DNA for the CDR3 is TGCGCCAGCAGTGAATGGAGTACTACTGGAAACACCATATATTTT.

V gene TRBV18 combines with J gene TRBJ2-2; D uncertain. This CDR3 contains 15 residues. CDR1 KGHSH and CDR2 LQKENI come from the germline V gene. With 3 bases removed from V and 1 base from J, the gap between germline ends came to 9 bases. The CDR3 DNA follows: TGTGCCAGCTCACCTGGGCAGCAGAACACCGGGGAGCTGTTTTTT. This encodes CASSPGQQNTGELFF.

The chain joins TRBV28 to TRBJ2-1, with 16 bases fitting TRBD2. Germline loops: CDR1 MDHEN, CDR2 SYDVKM. The CDR3 has 17 amino acids. With 5 bases clipped from V and 4 bases from J, the junction kept 5 bases outside the gene matches. CDR3: CASSRGTSGGGYNEQFF. The CDR3 DNA sequence: TGTGCCAGCAGTCGCGGGACTAGCGGGGGGGGTTACAATGAGCAGTTCTTC.

This clone has only one observation. The chain combines TRBV10-1 with TRBJ2-7; TRBD1 is a possible D gene (6 bases). The CDR3 has 12 residues. The V and J ends lost 11 bases and 5 bases respectively, with 16 bases between them. Looked up from germline, CDR1 is WNHNN and CDR2 is SYGVQD (reference sequence). DNA of the CDR3: TGCGCCCGAGCAACAGGGTACAACGAGCAGTACTTC. Translation gives CARATGYNEQYF.

DNA for the CDR3: TGTGCCATCAGGAATGGGCCGGCCCAGCCCCAGCATTTT. This codes for CAIRNGPAQPQHF. The chain joins TRBV10-3 to TRBJ1-5; no firm D call. The CDR3 totals 13 residues. CDR1 and CDR2 (germline): ENHRY, SYGVKD. V was trimmed by 6 bases and J by 7 bases, leaving 13 bases between them.

This clone was observed once. The V gene is TRBV19, the J gene TRBJ1-2; D not certain. The V and J ends lost 3 bases and 0 bases respectively, with 11 bases between them. Germline CDR1 LNHDA, CDR2 SQIVND (reference sequence). The CDR3 loop spans 15 amino acids. The CDR3 DNA is TGTGCCAGTAGTATGAGGGCAAGATCTAACTATGGCTACACCTTC. Amino acids: CASSMRARSNYGYTF.